These 31 T cell receptor beta chains originate from one sample sequenced in a study of shared clonotypes between healthy human individuals. Produced via immunoSEQ multiplex PCR; TCRdb's table is partial and in-frame only. This sample yields around 510,000 clones, of which around 80% are seen a single time; more than 10% belongs to the top ten. Sequenced sample: PBMCs. The receptors were gathered from a woman aged 40 to 50 in good health. Some clones in this sample may be carry-over from other donors' samples.

The J gene is TRBJ2-1, the V gene TRBV6-5; maybe TRBD2 (7 bases). The V and J ends lost 8 bases and 8 bases respectively, with 22 bases between them. Germline V CDR1 and CDR2: MNHEY, SVGAGI. This CDR3 region has 15 residues. DNA for the CDR3: TGTGCCAGCTCCCGAGGGGGGGCTGGAATCTATGAGCAGTTCTTC. As protein: CASSRGGAGIYEQFF.

V gene TRBV19 combines with J gene TRBJ2-7, with D perhaps being TRBD1 or TRBD2 (5 bases each). Trimming pared 5 bases from V and 4 bases from J, leaving 15 bases between. Germline CDR1 and CDR2: LNHDA and SQIVND (reference sequence). The CDR3 totals 14 residues. Written as DNA, the CDR3 is TGTGCCAGTAGTTCCCAGGGAGTGGGGTACGAGCAGTACTTC. It codes for CASSSQGVGYEQYF.

This clone has more than one count but fewer than ten. The V gene is TRBV2, the J gene TRBJ1-2; unclear D gene. The germline gives CDR1 SNHLY, CDR2 FYNNEI. The CDR3 is 15 residues long. V lost 1 base and J 3 bases, leaving 12 bases between the germline ends. Written as DNA, the CDR3 is TGTGCCAGCAGTGAAGGGGTACGCGGGGACTATGGCTACACCTTC. It translates to CASSEGVRGDYGYTF.

The V call is TRBV7-2, the J call TRBJ2-7; TRBD2 aligns across 11 bases. CDR1 and CDR2 from the germline V gene are SGHTA and FQGNSA. The CDR3 consists of 16 residues. J gave up 5 bases and V 4 bases, and 10 bases lay outside the gene matches. CDR3 bases: TGTGCCAGCAGCTCCACCGGAACTAGCGGGAGCCACGAGCAGTACTTC. Its translation: CASSSTGTSGSHEQYF.

V gene TRBV28 combines with J gene TRBJ2-7; D remains ambiguous. The CDR3 is made up of 12 amino acids. Trimming cost V 5 bases and J 7 bases, with 12 bases left between them. Germline CDR1 reads MDHEN; CDR2 reads SYDVKM. The CDR3 reads CASSLTVGEQYF. CDR3 DNA sequence: TGTGCCAGCAGTCTCACCGTTGGAGAGCAGTACTTC.

Of note for this clone: Other nucleotide sequences from this sample produce the same CDR3. This chain joins TRBV15 and TRBJ2-2; no reliable D call. Germline lookup yields CDR1 LNHNV and CDR2 YYDKDF (reference sequence). The CDR3 spans 12 residues. The V end lost 2 bases, the J end lost 3 bases, and 1 base lay between the germline ends. The CDR3 sequence: CATSRHTGELFF. The DNA of the CDR3 is TGTGCCACCAGCAGACACACCGGGGAGCTGTTTTTT. Complete variable domain (other parts from reference TRBV15 and TRBJ2-2): DAMVIQNPRYQVTQFGKPVTLSCSQTLNHNVMYWYQQKSSQAPKLLFHYYDKDFNNEADTPDNFQSRRPNTSFCFLDIRSPGLGDTAMYLCATSRHTGELFFGEGSRLTVL.

The chain joins TRBV2 to TRBJ2-5; perhaps TRBD2 as D (7 bases). This CDR3 has 15 amino acids. In germline, CDR1 is SNHLY, CDR2 FYNNEI. V was pared by 7 bases and J by 5 bases, with 20 bases between. DNA of the CDR3: TGTGCCAGCAATTCCCTAGGGGGGGGTTTGGAGACCCAGTACTTC. Its translation is CASNSLGGGLETQYF.

This chain joins TRBV2 and TRBJ2-1; D possibly corresponds to TRBD1 (6 bases). Between the trimmed V and J ends, which lost 9 bases and 0 bases, there was a span of 15 bases. Germline-derived CDR1 and CDR2 are SNHLY and FYNNEI. CDR3 size: 15 residues. The CDR3 sequence is CASGGEGSSYNEQFF. In DNA, the CDR3 is TGTGCCAGTGGGGGCGAAGGAAGCTCCTACAATGAGCAGTTCTTC.

This clone was observed a few times. This chain uses TRBV9 with TRBJ1-2; D gene uncertain. Between the trimmed V and J ends, which lost 3 bases and 9 bases, there was a span of 15 bases. This CDR3 region has 13 residues. Germline CDR1 is SGDLS and CDR2 is YYNGEE. The CDR3 DNA is TGTGCCAGCAGCGGGACCCACGGGAGCAGCTACACCTTC. This codes for CASSGTHGSSYTF.

V usage is TRBV14 and J usage is TRBJ2-1; 8 bases fit TRBD2. There are 15 residues in the CDR3. The V segment lost 2 bases and the J segment 2 bases; nucleotides outside the gene matches: 2. CDR1 and CDR2 (germline): SGHDN, FVKESK. CDR3 nucleotides: TGTGCCAGCAGCCAAAGCGGGGGAGCCTACAATGAGCAGTTCTTC. Its translation: CASSQSGGAYNEQFF.

The chain recombines TRBV11-1 with TRBJ1-1; 10 bases fit TRBD1. With 5 bases clipped from V and 1 base from J, the junction kept 1 base outside the gene matches. Germline CDR1 SGHAT, CDR2 FQDESV (reference sequence). CDR3 length: 14 residues. The CDR3 DNA is TGTGCCAGCAGCCGGGACAGGGGGAACACTGAAGCTTTCTTT. It specifies CASSRDRGNTEAFF.

The CDR3 loop reads CASSPRGRPRSWNEQFF. Here the CDR3 DNA reads TGTGCCAGCAGCCCGCGTGGGAGACCGCGGTCGTGGAATGAGCAGTTCTTC. The chain links TRBV7-9 to TRBJ2-1; D might be TRBD2 (5 bases). Germline loops: CDR1 SEHNR, CDR2 FQNEAQ (reference sequence). This CDR3 comprises 17 residues. V was shortened by 5 bases and J by 7 bases, with 24 bases between the two germline ends.

This clone came up a few times. The V gene is TRBV10-1, the J gene TRBJ1-1; D not certain. Trimming took 5 bases from V and 0 from J, leaving 7 bases between them. Germline V gene lookup returns CDR1 WNHNN and CDR2 SYGVQD (reference sequence). The CDR3 is made up of 13 amino acids. The CDR3 reads CASSWAVNTEAFF. CDR3 in DNA: TGCGCCAGCAGTTGGGCGGTGAACACTGAAGCTTTCTTT.

This clone was counted at least ten times. Other nucleotide sequences from this sample produce the same CDR3. J is TRBJ2-5 and V is TRBV29-1; TRBD2 is a possible D gene (6 bases). The CDR3 consists of 13 residues. CDR1 is SQVTM, CDR2 ANQGSEA, per germline. The V and J ends lost 6 bases and 1 base respectively, with 12 bases between them. The CDR3 nucleotides are TGCAGCGTGGGGGGTTGGGCCCAAGAGACCCAGTACTTC. It encodes CSVGGWAQETQYF.

The V and J genes are TRBV10-3 and TRBJ2-3; the D is unclear. The germline gives CDR1 ENHRY, CDR2 SYGVKD. The CDR3 sequence is 14 residues long. V dropped 2 bases and J dropped 2 bases, with 8 bases sitting between them. Here the CDR3 reads CAISETAATDTQYF. The CDR3 DNA reads TGTGCCATCAGTGAGACGGCGGCCACAGATACGCAGTATTTT.

The V and J genes are TRBV7-2 and TRBJ2-5, with D maybe TRBD1 (5 bases). The germline V and J ends were trimmed by 6 bases and 2 bases, with 10 bases remaining between them. The germline V gene encodes CDR1 SGHTA and CDR2 FQGNSA. The CDR3 contains 13 residues. The CDR3 region has the DNA TGTGCCAGCAGAGGACAAATACAAGAGACCCAGTACTTC. This gives the protein CASRGQIQETQYF.

A word on this clone: At one end the junction does not follow the germline gene, possibly because of a read error. The gene calls are TRBV7-2 and TRBJ2-7, with a possible D match to TRBD1 (6 bases). Germline loops: CDR1 SGHTA, CDR2 FQGNSA. This CDR3 comprises 15 residues. In nucleotides, the CDR3 is TGTGCCAGCAGCTTAGTATCTGGACAGAGCTACGAGCAGTGCTTC. This gives the protein CASSLVSGQSYEQCF.

The genes are TRBV6-1 and TRBJ2-7; 7 positions agree with TRBD1. The CDR3 is 13 residues long. Trimming at V came to 5 bases and at J to 7 bases, leaving 8 bases not matched to a gene. The V gene's germline CDR1 is MNHNS and CDR2 SASEGT. DNA for the CDR3: TGTGCCAGCAGTCCGGGACAGCGTGGGGAGCAGTACTTC. It codes for CASSPGQRGEQYF.

The chain uses TRBV7-9 and TRBJ2-5, with 10 bases identical to TRBD2. The CDR3 runs to 16 residues. Per germline, CDR1 SEHNR and CDR2 FQNEAQ (reference sequence). The junction had 7 bases not matched to a gene; V was cut back by 1 base and J by 5 bases. CDR3 sequence: CASSLDSLAGSETQYF. Written as DNA, the CDR3 is TGTGCCAGCAGCTTAGATTCACTAGCGGGAAGCGAGACCCAGTACTTC.

This clone showed up just once. This chain links TRBV6-5 with TRBJ2-7; TRBD2 matches at 7 bases. This CDR3 spans 13 amino acids. Trimming took 6 bases from V and 6 from J; bases not matched to a gene: 8. From germline, CDR1 is MNHEY and CDR2 SVGAGI. DNA for the CDR3: TGTGCCAGCAGGAGCCCTAGCGGAGGCGAGCAGTACTTC. As protein: CASRSPSGGEQYF.

V gene TRBV9 combines with J gene TRBJ2-3; D is possibly TRBD2 (6 bases). This CDR3 comprises 16 residues. Germline V CDR1 and CDR2: SGDLS, YYNGEE. V lost 4 bases, J lost 6 bases, and 21 bases lay in between. The CDR3 sequence: CASSPRGERVKDTQYF. In DNA form, the CDR3 reads TGTGCCAGCAGCCCCAGAGGTGAGCGGGTGAAGGATACGCAGTATTTT.

This clone was picked up many times. The rearrangement joins TRBV10-1 to TRBJ2-7; 8 bases fit TRBD1. V lost 4 bases to trimming and J lost 0 bases; unmatched junction nucleotides: 5. This CDR3 comprises 15 residues. Germline V gene sequence: CDR1 WNHNN, CDR2 SYGVQD (reference sequence). CDR3 loop: CASSGDRSSSYEQYF. The CDR3 DNA follows: TGCGCCAGCAGTGGGGACAGGTCAAGCTCCTACGAGCAGTACTTC.

CDR3 sequence (DNA): TGTGCCAGCAGCGCTTATATGAACACTGAAGCTTTCTTT. Protein product: CASSAYMNTEAFF. This chain connects TRBV9 to TRBJ1-1; no definite D call. Germline CDR1 SGDLS, CDR2 YYNGEE. This CDR3 is 13 amino acids long. The V end lost 3 bases, the J end lost 0 bases, and 6 bases lay between the germline ends.

This clone has just one count. The chain links TRBV7-2 to TRBJ1-1; D is unresolved. V gave up 5 bases and J gave up 5 bases, with 9 bases separating them. In germline, CDR1 is SGHTA, CDR2 FQGNSA. The CDR3 has 12 amino acids. CDR3 amino acids: CASSPRDTEAFF. The CDR3, as DNA: TGTGCCAGCAGCCCTAGGGATACTGAAGCTTTCTTT.

Here the CDR3 DNA reads TGTGCCAGCAGCCTTGGACAGGGGTACGGTGGCTACACCTTC. Its protein product is CASSLGQGYGGYTF. This chain joins TRBV11-2 and TRBJ1-2; TRBD1 matches 9 bases. CDR3 length: 14 residues. The trim removed 5 bases at V and 7 bases at J, leaving 8 bases unmatched. Germline lookup yields CDR1 SGHAT and CDR2 FQNNGV.

Comment on this clone: Given a far larger clone just one base away, this is likely a sequencing read error. Other nucleotide sequences in the sample specify the same CDR3. J is TRBJ2-7 and V is TRBV20-1; no definite D call. CDR1 and CDR2 from the germline V gene are DFQATT and SNEGSKA (reference sequence). CDR3 length: 10 amino acids. CDR3 protein: CSALGYEQYF. For the CDR3, the DNA is TGTAGTGCCTTAGGGTACGAGCAGTACTTC.

The chain joins TRBV27 to TRBJ2-5, with TRBD2 as a possible D gene (6 bases). The V gene lost 3 bases and the J gene lost 7 bases, with 15 bases spanning the gap. This CDR3 spans 14 amino acids. Germline loops: CDR1 MNHEY, CDR2 SMNVEV (reference sequence). CDR3 DNA sequence: TGTGCCAGCAGTTTGGGGGACTTAATCGGGACCCAGTACTTC. This sequence encodes CASSLGDLIGTQYF.

The rearrangement links TRBV9 to TRBJ1-3; no clear D gene. The germline gives CDR1 SGDLS, CDR2 YYNGEE. The CDR3 has 15 residues. Trimming shortened V by 3 bases and J by 0 bases, and 10 bases separated the two germline ends. The CDR3 is CASSELGNSGNTIYF. The DNA of the CDR3 is TGTGCCAGCAGCGAGCTGGGGAACTCTGGAAACACCATATATTTT.

This clone was picked up one time. The genes are TRBV7-8 and TRBJ2-2, with D perhaps matching TRBD2 (5 bases). The germline gives CDR1 SGHVS, CDR2 FQNEAQ. Trimming pared 5 bases from V and 1 base from J, leaving 8 bases between. CDR3 length: 14 amino acids. CDR3 residues: CASSESGNTGELFF. CDR3 nucleotide sequence: TGTGCCAGCAGCGAAAGCGGGAACACCGGGGAGCTGTTTTTT.

Only a few counts were recorded for this clone. This chain uses TRBV2 with TRBJ2-6, with D maybe TRBD1 (6 bases). CDR3 length: 14 residues. Looked up from germline, CDR1 is SNHLY and CDR2 is FYNNEI. V was pared by 6 bases and J by 4 bases, with 10 bases between. CDR3 sequence (DNA): TGTGCCAGCAGCAACAGGGCCGGGGCCAACGTCCTGACTTTC. This sequence encodes CASSNRAGANVLTF.

The chain combines TRBV29-1 with TRBJ2-5, with unresolved D. The CDR3 consists of 13 residues. Germline V gene data show CDR1 as SQVTM and CDR2 as ANQGSEA. Trimming took off 7 bases at V and 0 bases at J, with 12 bases between the two ends. In DNA, the CDR3 is TGCAGCGCCCTCGGGCGTAACCAAGAGACCCAGTACTTC. As protein: CSALGRNQETQYF.